This T cell receptor beta chain was identified in a study of regulatory T cells in long-lasting Graves disease. Regarding the study as a whole: Preferential use of TRBV28, TRBJ1-2 and TRBJ2-5 was seen in persistent disease.

The TCR beta library used iRepertoire HTBI primers with Arm-PCR amplification of CDR3. TCRdb analysed the multiplex PCR reads with MiXCR anew, one entry per CDR3 protein. Counted here are hundreds of thousands of distinct CDR3 sequences, 16% occurring once; the ten biggest clones make up 25% to 30%. Documented time point: newly diagnosed GD, antithyroid drugs for less than 3 months. RNA extracted from PBMCs served as the sequencing template. Germline V lookup: CDR1 MNHNS, CDR2 SASEGT. The V gene lost 6 bases and the J gene lost 6 bases, with 18 bases spanning the gap. The CDR3 is 15 residues long. As to this clonotype: Its antigen remains unidentified.

These same records also appear under a second study, on T cells in Graves' hyperthyroidism and ophthalmopathy.

The TCR originated in a man in his forties or fifties with Graves disease. Source: peripheral blood mononuclear cells (PBMCs), taken at new diagnosis, from a patient treated with antithyroid drugs. The chain has TRBV6-1 and TRBJ2-1; D assignment may be TRBD1 or TRBD2 (5 bases each). CDR3 bases: TGTGCCAGCAGGCCCTTAAGGGGAGAGGTCAATGAGCAGTTCTTC. This codes for CASRPLRGEVNEQFF.